These T cell receptor beta chains were read from a single sample in a study of long-term antiretroviral therapy in people with HIV. Assay: immunoSEQ multiplex PCR; the TCRdb copy retains only in-frame clones and omits some. The table lists about 24,000 clones, just over 85% of them singletons. The sample was unsorted PBMCs, taken 1.8 years before starting antiretroviral therapy. Source of these receptors: a woman aged 25 to 39 with HIV. The CDR3 runs from the conserved cysteine through the conserved F or W.

v_gene: TRBV29-1; len: 13; CDR3aa: CSVDVEGAGGYTF
v_gene: TRBV4-1; len: 16; CDR3aa: CASSLGGAGGNNEQFF
v_gene: TRBV5-5; len: 16; CDR3aa: CASSLVGLQNTGELFF
v_gene: TRBV4-2; len: 14; CDR3aa: CASSQGTPNQPQHF
v_gene: TRBV6-1; len: 16; CDR3aa: CASSGESGTPASEAFF
v_gene: TRBV4-1; len: 18; CDR3aa: CASSQELGFGNSGNTIYF
v_gene: TRBV19; len: 13; CDR3aa: CASKVGTTDTQYF
v_gene: TRBV6-5; len: 13; CDR3aa: CASSYLGSTEAFF
v_gene: TRBV6-5; len: 15; CDR3aa: CASSQGPSRNQPQHF
v_gene: TRBV5-1; len: 14; CDR3aa: CASSLGQGGYGYTF
v_gene: TRBV11-2; len: 17; CDR3aa: CASSLGTGGKANEKLFF
v_gene: TRBV12-5; len: 15; CDR3aa: CASGPGTSGSETQYF
v_gene: TRBV5-5; len: 13; CDR3aa: CASSSIGPTEAFF
v_gene: TRBV5-5; len: 15; CDR3aa: CASSTEDRAGNEQFF
v_gene: TRBV14; len: 19; CDR3aa: CASSQRSPLSGGFTDTQYF
v_gene: TRBV18; len: 14; CDR3aa: CASSPFATNTEAFF
v_gene: TRBV28; len: 16; CDR3aa: CASSPQGSSYNSPLHF
v_gene: TRBV5-4; len: 15; CDR3aa: CASSYPGRGKETQYF
v_gene: TRBV27; len: 14; CDR3aa: CASSGKVRGAEQYF
v_gene: TRBV5-1; len: 15; CDR3aa: CASSFSRTGLTEAFF
v_gene: TRBV30; len: 14; CDR3aa: CAWSVTGLGHEQYF
v_gene: TRBV6-4; len: 15; CDR3aa: CASSGTSGGTDTQYF
v_gene: TRBV9; len: 15; CDR3aa: CASSVGGQLQETQYF
v_gene: TRBV5-1; len: 13; CDR3aa: CASSLYPQSPLHF
v_gene: TRBV6-1; len: 12; CDR3aa: CASRLLDTEAFF
v_gene: TRBV19; len: 15; CDR3aa: CASSDTGQGDYGYTF
v_gene: TRBV6-5; len: 15; CDR3aa: CASSSRTVPNYGYTF
v_gene: TRBV7-2; len: 14; CDR3aa: CASSPGTGGYGYTF
v_gene: TRBV7-6; len: 16; CDR3aa: CASSPEPGLAAYEQYF
v_gene: TRBV30; len: 15; CDR3aa: CAWSVIGRGDYGYTF
v_gene: TRBV5-1; len: 14; CDR3aa: CASRRDSLTHEQFF
v_gene: TRBV29-1; len: 12; CDR3aa: CSVEQGQETQYF
v_gene: TRBV15; len: 12; CDR3aa: CATSRPKETQYF